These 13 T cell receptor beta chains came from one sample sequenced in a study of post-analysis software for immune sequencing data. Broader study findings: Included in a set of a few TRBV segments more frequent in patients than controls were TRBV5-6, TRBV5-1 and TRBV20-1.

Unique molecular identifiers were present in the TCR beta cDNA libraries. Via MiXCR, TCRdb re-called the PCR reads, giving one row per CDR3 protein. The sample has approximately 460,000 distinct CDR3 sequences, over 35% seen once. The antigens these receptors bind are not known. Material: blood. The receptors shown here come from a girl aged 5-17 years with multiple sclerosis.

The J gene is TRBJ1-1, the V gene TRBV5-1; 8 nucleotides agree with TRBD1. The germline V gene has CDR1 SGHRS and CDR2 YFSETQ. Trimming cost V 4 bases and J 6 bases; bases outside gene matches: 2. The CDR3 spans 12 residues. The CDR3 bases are TGCGCCAGCAGCCAGACAGGGGCTGAAGCTTTCTTT. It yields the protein CASSQTGAEAFF.

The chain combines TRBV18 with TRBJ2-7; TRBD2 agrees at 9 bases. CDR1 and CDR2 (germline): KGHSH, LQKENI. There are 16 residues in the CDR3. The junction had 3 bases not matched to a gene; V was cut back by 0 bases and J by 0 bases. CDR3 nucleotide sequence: TGTGCCAGCTCACCACCGGGACTAGCCCTCTCCTACGAGCAGTACTTC. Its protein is CASSPPGLALSYEQYF.

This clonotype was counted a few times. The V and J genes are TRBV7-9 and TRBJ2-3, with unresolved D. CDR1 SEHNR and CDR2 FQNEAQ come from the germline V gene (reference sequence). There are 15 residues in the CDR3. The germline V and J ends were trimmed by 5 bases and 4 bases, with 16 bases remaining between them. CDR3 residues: CASSPAINGADTQYF. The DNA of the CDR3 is TGTGCCAGCAGCCCAGCTATAAATGGCGCAGATACGCAGTATTTT.

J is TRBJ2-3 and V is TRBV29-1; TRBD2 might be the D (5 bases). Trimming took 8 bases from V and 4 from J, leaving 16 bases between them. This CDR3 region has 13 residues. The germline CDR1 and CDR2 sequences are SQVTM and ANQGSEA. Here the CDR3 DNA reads TGCAGCCTCTGGACGAGGGAATCAGATACGCAGTATTTT. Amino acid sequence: CSLWTRESDTQYF.

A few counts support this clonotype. CDR3 sequence reads: CSASDRGRQPQHF. The CDR3 coding sequence is TGCAGCGCATCGGACAGGGGGCGTCAGCCCCAGCATTTT. The chain employs TRBV29-1 and TRBJ1-5; TRBD1 agrees at 11 bases. V was clipped by 7 bases and J by 6 bases; unmatched bases: 5. The CDR3 sequence is 13 residues long. Germline V lookup: CDR1 SQVTM, CDR2 ANQGSEA.

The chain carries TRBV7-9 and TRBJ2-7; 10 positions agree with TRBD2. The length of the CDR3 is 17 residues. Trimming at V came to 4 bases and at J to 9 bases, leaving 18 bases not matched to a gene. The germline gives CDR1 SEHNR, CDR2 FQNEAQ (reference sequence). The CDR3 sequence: CASSSSLTSGRHGGQYF. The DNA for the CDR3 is TGTGCCAGCAGCTCCTCACTGACTAGCGGGCGGCATGGGGGGCAGTACTTC.

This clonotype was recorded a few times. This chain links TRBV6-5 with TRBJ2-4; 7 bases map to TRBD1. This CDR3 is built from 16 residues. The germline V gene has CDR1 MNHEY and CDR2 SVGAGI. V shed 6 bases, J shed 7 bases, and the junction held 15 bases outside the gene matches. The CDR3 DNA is TGTGCCAGCAGCCTGGCACCGACAGGGATTGGGAACATTCAGTACTTC. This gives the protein CASSLAPTGIGNIQYF.

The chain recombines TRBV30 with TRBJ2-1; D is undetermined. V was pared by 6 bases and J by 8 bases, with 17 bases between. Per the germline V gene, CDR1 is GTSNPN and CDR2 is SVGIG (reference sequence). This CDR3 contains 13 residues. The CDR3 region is CACKGQVQDEQFF. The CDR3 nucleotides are TGTGCCTGTAAAGGGCAGGTTCAGGATGAGCAGTTCTTC.

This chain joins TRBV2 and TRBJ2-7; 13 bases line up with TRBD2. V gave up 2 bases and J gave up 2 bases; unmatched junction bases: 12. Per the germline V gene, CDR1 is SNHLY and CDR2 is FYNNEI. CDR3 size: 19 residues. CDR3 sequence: CASSEMVGLAGIGAYEQYF. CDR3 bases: TGTGCCAGCAGTGAAATGGTGGGACTAGCGGGAATAGGCGCCTACGAGCAGTACTTC.

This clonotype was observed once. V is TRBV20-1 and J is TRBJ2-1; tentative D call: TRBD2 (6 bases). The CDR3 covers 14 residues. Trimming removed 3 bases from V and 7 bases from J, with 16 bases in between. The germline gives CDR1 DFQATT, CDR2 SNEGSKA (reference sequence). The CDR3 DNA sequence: TGCAGTGCTAGGAGACTAGGGTTGGTGAATGAGCAGTTCTTC. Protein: CSARRLGLVNEQFF.

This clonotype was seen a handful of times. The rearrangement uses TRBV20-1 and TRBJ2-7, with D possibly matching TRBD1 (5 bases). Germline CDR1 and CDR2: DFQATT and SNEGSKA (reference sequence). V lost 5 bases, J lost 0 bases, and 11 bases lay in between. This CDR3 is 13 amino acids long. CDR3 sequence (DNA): TGCAGTGCTGAGCAGACAGCCTCCTACGAGCAGTACTTC. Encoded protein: CSAEQTASYEQYF.

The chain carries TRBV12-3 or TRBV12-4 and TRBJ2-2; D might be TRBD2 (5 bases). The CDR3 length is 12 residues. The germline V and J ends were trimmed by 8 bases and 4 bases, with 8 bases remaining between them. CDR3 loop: CASGGGTGELFF. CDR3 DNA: TGTGCCAGCGGAGGTGGCACCGGGGAGCTGTTTTTT.

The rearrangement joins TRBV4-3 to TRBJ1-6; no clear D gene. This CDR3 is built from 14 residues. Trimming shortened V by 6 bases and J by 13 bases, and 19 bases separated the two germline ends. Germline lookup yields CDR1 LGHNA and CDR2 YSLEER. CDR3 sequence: CASRGIERASPLHF. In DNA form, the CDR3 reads TGCGCCAGCAGGGGAATAGAGAGGGCTTCGCCCCTCCACTTT.